Listed here are 5 T cell receptor beta chains from one sample, sequenced in a study of neurological immune-mediated disorders. TCRdb processed the 5' RACE reads anew with MiXCR; each CDR3 protein has one entry. This sample has fewer than 20,000 distinct CDR3 sequences, with 12% to 15% found just once. Sequenced sample: CD4+ T cells from blood. The receptor set was obtained from a woman between 55 and 75 years old with HTLV-1-associated myelopathy (HAM/TSP).

This clonotype was observed many times. The chain recombines TRBV14 with TRBJ2-2, with D possibly TRBD2 on 6 matching bases. The CDR3 consists of 17 residues. Germline CDR1 reads SGHDN; CDR2 reads FVKESK. Trimming took 1 base from V and 0 from J, leaving 12 bases between them. The DNA for the CDR3 is TGTGCCAGCAGCCAAGTGAGCGGGCCAGCGAACACCGGGGAGCTGTTTTTT. Its protein is CASSQVSGPANTGELFF.

The table lists this clonotype with many counts. The chain employs TRBV20-1 and TRBJ2-5, with D perhaps TRBD1 or TRBD2 (5 bases each). V was pared by 5 bases and J by 1 base, with 14 bases between. From germline, CDR1 is DFQATT and CDR2 SNEGSKA (reference sequence). CDR3 size: 14 residues. CDR3 in DNA: TGCAGTGCTGTAGGGACCGTTCTCCAAGAGACCCAGTACTTC. Translation: CSAVGTVLQETQYF.

J is TRBJ2-3 and V is TRBV24-1; 8 nucleotides align to TRBD2. Losses at the gene ends were 3 bases for V and 7 bases for J; bases not matched to a gene: 17. Germline CDR1 KGHDR, CDR2 SFDVKD. The CDR3 totals 18 residues. CDR3 sequence reads: CATSDATLSGGHSYTQYF. The CDR3 nucleotides read TGTGCCACCAGTGATGCGACTTTATCGGGGGGGCATTCCTATACGCAGTATTTT.

This clonotype showed up many times. This CDR3 is CASSSRTGATGELFF. In DNA form, the CDR3 reads TGTGCCAGCAGCTCCCGGACAGGGGCGACCGGGGAGCTGTTTTTT. The chain joins TRBV7-8 to TRBJ2-2, with TRBD1 identical over 9 bases. This CDR3 has 15 amino acids. Per the germline V gene, CDR1 is SGHVS and CDR2 is FQNEAQ. Trimming at V came to 4 bases and at J to 5 bases, leaving 5 bases not matched to a gene. The variable domain in full, completed from reference TRBV7-8 and TRBJ2-2, reads GAGVSQSPRYKVAKRGQDVALRCDPISGHVSLFWYQQALGQGPEFLTYFQNEAQLDKSGLPSDRFFAERPEGSVSTLKIQRTQQEDSAVYLCASSSRTGATGELFFGEGSRLTVL.

This clonotype occurred many times. This chain connects TRBV6-1 to TRBJ1-1; possibly TRBD1 for D (5 bases). Germline assignment: CDR1 MNHNS and CDR2 SASEGT. V lost 5 bases to trimming and J lost 5 bases, with 21 bases between them. The CDR3 length is 16 residues. DNA of the CDR3: TGTGCCAGCAGTACTAAGCAGAGGGTTGGGGGGACTGAAGCTTTCTTT. Amino acid sequence: CASSTKQRVGGTEAFF.